This T cell receptor (beta chain) was profiled in a study of Graves' ophthalmopathy and Graves' hyperthyroidism. Many counts were recorded for this clonotype. What it recognizes is unknown. Pregnancy or lactation, uncontrolled infections and other autoimmune diseases were grounds for excluding patients. Researchers took RNA transcripts and amplified TCR beta CDR3 regions from them. An initial RT-PCR round employing HTBI primers preceded a second-round multiplex PCR. TCRdb reprocessed the multiplex PCR reads with MiXCR, giving one entry per CDR3 protein. The table records around 1.1 million distinct CDR3 sequences, less than 45% of them present only once. Trimming removed 8 bases from V and 4 bases from J; junction bases left unmatched: 26. CDR1 is SEHNR and CDR2 is FQNEAQ in the germline V gene (reference sequence). CDR3 length equals 19 residues. Study-level points and caveats: Stable hyperthyroidism and ophthalmopathy were told apart by a 13-signature model, which achieved around 88% sensitivity and approximately 81% specificity. Most thyroid-expanded clonotypes exceeding 0.001 frequency were also found in blood.

The sequencing sample was made of peripheral blood or thyroid tissue (not recorded which). J is TRBJ2-7 and V is TRBV7-9; 7 nucleotides agree with TRBD1. The clonotype comes from an adult man with Graves' hyperthyroidism. This CDR3 reads CASANPLGLEGQKTYEQYF. The CDR3 DNA sequence: TGTGCCAGCGCCAACCCACTCGGGCTAGAGGGACAGAAAACTTACGAGCAGTACTTC.